The sequence of this T cell receptor (beta chain) was determined in a study of blood T cell repertoires in COVID-19. About the research overall: Samples came from the United States, Italy and Spain, spanning acute and convalescent COVID-19.

As concerns this clone: Other DNA variants within this sample encode the same CDR3.

Here immunoSEQ multiplex PCR was the method, and the copy in TCRdb shows in-frame clones only, minus some. The table has 250,000 or so clones, 86% seen once. Germline CDR1 and CDR2: DFQATT and SNEGSKA (reference sequence). This CDR3 spans 13 amino acids. Trimming stripped 3 bases from V and 2 bases from J, with 10 bases between. This TCR derives from a man aged 25 to 40 with active or convalescent COVID-19. The genes are TRBV20-1 and TRBJ2-5; D is unresolved. Input material: peripheral blood. CDR3 sequence reads: CSASSGFQETQYF. For the CDR3, the DNA is TGCAGTGCTAGTTCCGGGTTTCAAGAGACCCAGTACTTC.